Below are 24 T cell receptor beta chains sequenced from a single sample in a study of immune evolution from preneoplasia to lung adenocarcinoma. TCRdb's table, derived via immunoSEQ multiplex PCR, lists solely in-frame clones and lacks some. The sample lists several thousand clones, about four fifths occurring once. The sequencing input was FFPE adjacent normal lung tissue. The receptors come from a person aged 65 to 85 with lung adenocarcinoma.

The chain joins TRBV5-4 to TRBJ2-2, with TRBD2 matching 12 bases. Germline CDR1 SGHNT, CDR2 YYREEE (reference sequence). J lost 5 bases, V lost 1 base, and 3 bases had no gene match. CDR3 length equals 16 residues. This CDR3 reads CASSLSSGGATGELFF. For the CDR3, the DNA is TGTGCCAGCAGCTTGTCTAGCGGGGGGGCAACCGGGGAGCTGTTTTTT.

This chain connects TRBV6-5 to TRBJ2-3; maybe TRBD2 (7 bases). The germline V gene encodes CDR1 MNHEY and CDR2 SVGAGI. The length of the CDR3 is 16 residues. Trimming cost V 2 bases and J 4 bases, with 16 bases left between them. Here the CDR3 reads CASSYRSGGGADTQYF. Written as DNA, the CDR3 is TGTGCCAGCAGTTACCGATCGGGGGGCGGGGCAGATACGCAGTATTTT.

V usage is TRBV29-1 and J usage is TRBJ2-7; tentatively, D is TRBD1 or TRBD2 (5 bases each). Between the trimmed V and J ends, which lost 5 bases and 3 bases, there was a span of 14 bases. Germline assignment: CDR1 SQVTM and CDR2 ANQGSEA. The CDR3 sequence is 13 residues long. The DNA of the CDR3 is TGCAGCGTTAGGGGCCAGGACTTCTACGAGCAGTACTTC. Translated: CSVRGQDFYEQYF.

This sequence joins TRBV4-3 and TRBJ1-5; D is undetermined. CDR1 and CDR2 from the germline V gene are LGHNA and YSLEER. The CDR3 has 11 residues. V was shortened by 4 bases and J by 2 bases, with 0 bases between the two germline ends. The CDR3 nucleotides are TGCGCCAGCAGCCGCAATCAGCCCCAGCATTTT. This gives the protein CASSRNQPQHF.

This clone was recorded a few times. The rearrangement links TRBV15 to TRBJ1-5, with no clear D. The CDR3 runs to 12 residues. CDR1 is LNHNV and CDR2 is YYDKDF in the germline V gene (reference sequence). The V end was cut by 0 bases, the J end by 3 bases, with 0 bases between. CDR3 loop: CATSRDNQPQHF. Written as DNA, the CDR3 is TGTGCCACCAGCAGAGACAATCAGCCCCAGCATTTT.

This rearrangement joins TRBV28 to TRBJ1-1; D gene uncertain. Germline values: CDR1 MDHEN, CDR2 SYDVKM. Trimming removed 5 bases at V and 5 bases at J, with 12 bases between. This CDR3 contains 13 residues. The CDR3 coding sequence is TGTGCCAGCAGTCCTTACCTTAGGACTGAAGCTTTCTTT. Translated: CASSPYLRTEAFF.

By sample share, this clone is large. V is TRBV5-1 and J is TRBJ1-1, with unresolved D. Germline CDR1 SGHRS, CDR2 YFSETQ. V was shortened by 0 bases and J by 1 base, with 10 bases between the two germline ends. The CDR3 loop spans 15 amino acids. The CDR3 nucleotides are TGCGCCAGCAGCTTGGGGCGGACCCCGAACACTGAAGCTTTCTTT. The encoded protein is CASSLGRTPNTEAFF.

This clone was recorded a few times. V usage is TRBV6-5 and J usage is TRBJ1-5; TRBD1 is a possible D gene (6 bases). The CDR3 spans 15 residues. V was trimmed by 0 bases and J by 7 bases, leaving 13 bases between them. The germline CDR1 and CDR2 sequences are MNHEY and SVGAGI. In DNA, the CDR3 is TGTGCCAGCAGTTACTCGAGGGGGGGCGACCAGCCCCAGCATTTT. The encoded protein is CASSYSRGGDQPQHF.

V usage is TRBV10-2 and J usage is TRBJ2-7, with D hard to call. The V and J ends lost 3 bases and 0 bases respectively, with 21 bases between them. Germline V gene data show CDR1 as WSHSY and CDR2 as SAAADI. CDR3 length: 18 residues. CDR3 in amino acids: CASSELGRASNSSYEQYF. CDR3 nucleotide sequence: TGCGCCAGCAGTGAATTAGGTCGGGCGTCCAATAGCTCCTACGAGCAGTACTTC.

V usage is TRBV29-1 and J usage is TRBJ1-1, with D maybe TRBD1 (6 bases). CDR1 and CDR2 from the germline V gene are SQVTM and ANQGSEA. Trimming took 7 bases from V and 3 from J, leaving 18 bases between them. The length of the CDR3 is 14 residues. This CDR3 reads CSAVGTYRDTEAFF. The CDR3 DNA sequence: TGCAGCGCGGTAGGGACATATCGGGACACTGAAGCTTTCTTT.

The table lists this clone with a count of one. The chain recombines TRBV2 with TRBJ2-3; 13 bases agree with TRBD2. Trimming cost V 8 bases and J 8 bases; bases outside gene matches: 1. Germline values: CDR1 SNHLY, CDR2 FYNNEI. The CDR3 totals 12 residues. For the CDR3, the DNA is TGTGCCAGCGGACTAGCGGGGGTTACGCAGTATTTT. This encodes CASGLAGVTQYF.

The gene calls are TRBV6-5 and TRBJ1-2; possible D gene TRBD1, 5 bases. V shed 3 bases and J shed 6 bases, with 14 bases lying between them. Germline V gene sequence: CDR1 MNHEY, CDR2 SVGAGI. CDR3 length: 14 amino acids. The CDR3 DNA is TGTGCCAGCAGTTATGGCGGCAGGGCTAATGGCTACACCTTC. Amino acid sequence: CASSYGGRANGYTF.

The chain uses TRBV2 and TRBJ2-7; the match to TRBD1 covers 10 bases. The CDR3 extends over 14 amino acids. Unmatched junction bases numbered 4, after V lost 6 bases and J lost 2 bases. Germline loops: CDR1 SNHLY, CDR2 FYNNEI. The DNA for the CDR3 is TGTGCCAGCAGACCGGGACAGGGGCCCTACGAGCAGTACTTC. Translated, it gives CASRPGQGPYEQYF.

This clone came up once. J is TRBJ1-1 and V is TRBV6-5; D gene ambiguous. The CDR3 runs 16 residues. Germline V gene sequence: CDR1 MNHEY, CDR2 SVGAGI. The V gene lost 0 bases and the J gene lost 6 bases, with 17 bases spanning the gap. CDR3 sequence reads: CASSYSRRRVRSEAFF. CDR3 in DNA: TGTGCCAGCAGTTACTCGCGCAGGCGGGTTCGCTCTGAAGCTTTCTTT.

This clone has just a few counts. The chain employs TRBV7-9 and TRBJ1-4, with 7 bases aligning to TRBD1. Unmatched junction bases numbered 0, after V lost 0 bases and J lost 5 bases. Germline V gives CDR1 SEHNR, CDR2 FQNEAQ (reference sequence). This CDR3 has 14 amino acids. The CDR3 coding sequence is TGTGCCAGCAGCTTAGCGGGACAGAATGAAAAACTGTTTTTT. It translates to CASSLAGQNEKLFF.

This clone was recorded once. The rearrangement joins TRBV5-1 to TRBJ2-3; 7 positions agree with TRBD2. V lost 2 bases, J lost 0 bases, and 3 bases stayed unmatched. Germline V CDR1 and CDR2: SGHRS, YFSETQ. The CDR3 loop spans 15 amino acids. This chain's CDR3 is CASSLAGPSTDTQYF. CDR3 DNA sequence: TGCGCCAGCAGCTTAGCGGGACCCAGCACAGATACGCAGTATTTT. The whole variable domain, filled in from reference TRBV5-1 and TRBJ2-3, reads KAGVTQTPRYLIKTRGQQVTLSCSPISGHRSVSWYQQTPGQGLQFLFEYFSETQRNKGNFPGRFSGRQFSNSRSEMNVSTLELGDSALYLCASSLAGPSTDTQYFGPGTRLTVL.

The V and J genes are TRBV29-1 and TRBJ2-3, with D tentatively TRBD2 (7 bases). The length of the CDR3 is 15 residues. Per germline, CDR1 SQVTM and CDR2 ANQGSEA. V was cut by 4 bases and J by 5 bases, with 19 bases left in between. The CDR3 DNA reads TGCAGCGTTGTGGGGGGGCTGAAGCGGGGAGATACGCAGTATTTT. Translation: CSVVGGLKRGDTQYF.

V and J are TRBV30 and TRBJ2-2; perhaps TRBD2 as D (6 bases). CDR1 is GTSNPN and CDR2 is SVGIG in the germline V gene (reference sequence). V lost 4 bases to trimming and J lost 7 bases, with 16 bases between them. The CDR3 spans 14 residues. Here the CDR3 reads CAWNRGMISGELFF. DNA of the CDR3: TGTGCCTGGAATCGGGGGATGATCAGCGGGGAGCTGTTTTTT.

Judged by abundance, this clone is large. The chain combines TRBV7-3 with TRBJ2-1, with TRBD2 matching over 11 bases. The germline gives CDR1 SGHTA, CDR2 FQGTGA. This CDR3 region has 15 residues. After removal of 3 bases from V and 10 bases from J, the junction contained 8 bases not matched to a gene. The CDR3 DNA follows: TGTGCCAGCAGCTTCACTAGCGGGGGTATTAACGAGCAGTTCTTC. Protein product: CASSFTSGGINEQFF.

The CDR3 sequence: CASATGGRYGYTF. The CDR3 bases are TGTGCCAGCGCCACGGGGGGCCGCTATGGCTACACCTTC. V and J are TRBV27 and TRBJ1-2; perhaps TRBD1 as D (6 bases). The CDR3 has 13 amino acids. Trimming cost V 8 bases and J 4 bases, with 14 bases left between them. CDR1 and CDR2 from the germline V gene are MNHEY and SMNVEV (reference sequence).

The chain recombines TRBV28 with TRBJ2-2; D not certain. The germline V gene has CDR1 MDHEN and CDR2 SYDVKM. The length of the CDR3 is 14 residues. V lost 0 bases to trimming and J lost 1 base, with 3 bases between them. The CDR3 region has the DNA TGTGCCAGCAGTTTATGGGGGAACACCGGGGAGCTGTTTTTT. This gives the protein CASSLWGNTGELFF.

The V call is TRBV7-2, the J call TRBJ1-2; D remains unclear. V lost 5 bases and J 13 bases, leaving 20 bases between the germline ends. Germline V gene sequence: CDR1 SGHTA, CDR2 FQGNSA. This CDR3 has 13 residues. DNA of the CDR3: TGTGCCAGCAGCCCGGGAATACCTCCCTTTTTCACCTTC. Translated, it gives CASSPGIPPFFTF.

The CDR3 loop is CASSPYIAYEQYF. The CDR3 DNA reads as TGTGCCAGCAGCCCATATATTGCGTACGAGCAGTACTTC. The V and J genes are TRBV7-2 and TRBJ2-7; D not certain. V lost 5 bases and J 4 bases, leaving 12 bases between the germline ends. The CDR3 is made up of 13 amino acids. Per the germline V gene, CDR1 is SGHTA and CDR2 is FQGNSA.

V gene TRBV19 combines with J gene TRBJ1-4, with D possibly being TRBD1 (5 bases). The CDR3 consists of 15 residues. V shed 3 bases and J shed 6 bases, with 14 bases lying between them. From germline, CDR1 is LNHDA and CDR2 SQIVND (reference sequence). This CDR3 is CASSIYGTLDEKLFF. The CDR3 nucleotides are TGTGCCAGTAGTATTTACGGGACGCTAGATGAAAAACTGTTTTTT.